This paragraph covers one T cell receptor (beta chain) sequence. The antigen is unknown. The read finishes 3 residues shy of the CDR3 end, and the germline J gene is used to complete it. Produced via immunoSEQ multiplex PCR; TCRdb's table is partial and in-frame only. Observed in the sample are just over 25,000 clones, none of them singletons. The data originate from a study of T cell clonality in common variable immunodeficiency. Between the trimmed V and J ends, which lost 0 bases and 6 bases, there was a span of 15 bases. CDR1 and CDR2 from the germline V gene are SGHRS and YFSETQ. This CDR3 has 15 residues. Regarding the study as a whole: CVID patient heterogeneity limited repertoire-clinical complication correlations. Compared with controls, CVID subjects had fewer shared TCRbeta clones. Common variable immunodeficiency TCR beta sequences reportedly had fewer deletions and N-nucleotide insertions.

Source material: peripheral blood mononuclear cells. This clonotype was obtained from a human donor with common variable immunodeficiency. The chain uses TRBV5-1 and TRBJ2-5; possible D gene TRBD2, 6 bases. The chain's CDR3 is CASSLVSGTQQTQYF. The sequenced part of the CDR3 DNA is TGCGCCAGCAGCTTGGTTTCTGGGACTCAGCAGACC.